The source of this T cell receptor (beta chain) is a study of graft-versus-host responses after intestinal transplantation. Study-level information: All recipients were given anti-thymocyte globulin induction, and tacrolimus and steroids were then administered for around three years. Whole-study results and caveats: Recipient marrow held GvH clones, some first seen in ileum or blood.

On this clone itself: Its antigen is unidentified.

Germline V gene sequence: CDR1 SEHNR, CDR2 FQNEAQ (reference sequence). V dropped 4 bases and J dropped 2; count of bases not matched to a gene: 9. CDR3 length: 18 amino acids. TCRdb keeps only in-frame clones here, not all; method: immunoSEQ multiplex PCR. The sample yields tens of thousands of clones, roughly 89% seen once. Sequenced here: PBMCs, sampled roughly 120 days after intestinal transplantation. This chain joins TRBV7-9 and TRBJ2-3, with TRBD2 matching 13 bases. The sequence was obtained from a human patient who received an intestinal transplant, so some T cells may come from the graft donor. The CDR3, as DNA: TGTGCCAGCAGCTCGCGACCGGGACTAGCGGGGATCACAGATACGCAGTATTTT. The encoded protein is CASSSRPGLAGITDTQYF.